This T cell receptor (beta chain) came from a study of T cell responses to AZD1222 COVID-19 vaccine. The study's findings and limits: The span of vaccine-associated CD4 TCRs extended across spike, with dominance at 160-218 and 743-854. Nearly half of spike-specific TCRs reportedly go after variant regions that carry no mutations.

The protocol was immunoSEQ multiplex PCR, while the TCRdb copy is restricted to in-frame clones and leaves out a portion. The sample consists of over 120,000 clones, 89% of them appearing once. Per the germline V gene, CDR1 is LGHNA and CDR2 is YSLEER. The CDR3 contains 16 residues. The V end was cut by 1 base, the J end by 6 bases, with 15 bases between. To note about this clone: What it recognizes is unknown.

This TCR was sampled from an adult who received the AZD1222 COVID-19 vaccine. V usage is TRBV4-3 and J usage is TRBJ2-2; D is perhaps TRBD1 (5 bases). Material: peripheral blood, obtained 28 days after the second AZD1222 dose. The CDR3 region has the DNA TGCGCCAGCAGCCAAGGGGCATCAGGGTTGGCCGGGGAGCTGTTTTTT. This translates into CASSQGASGLAGELFF.